These T cell receptor beta chains were read from a single sample in a study of shared clonotypes between healthy human individuals. Libraries were prepared by immunoSEQ multiplex PCR; TCRdb keeps only in-frame clonotypes and omits some of them. The table lists roughly 850,000 clones, 95% to 97% of them singletons. The sequenced material came from naive CD8+ T cells sorted from blood. These receptor sequences come from a man in his thirties or forties in good health. Both conserved end residues are part of each CDR3. D genes are given only for firm matches. Clone size, where shown, is once, few, many, or a class for clones that have expanded.

clone size	J gene	D gene	V gene	CDR3 DNA	CDR3 protein
few	TRBJ2-3	NA	TRBV10-2	TGCGCCAGCAGTGACGCAGGCACAGATACGCAGTATTTT	CASSDAGTDTQYF
NA	TRBJ2-1	TRBD2	TRBV27	TGTGCCACCCTAGCGGGAGGAAACAATGAGCAGTTCTTC	CATLAGGNNEQFF
NA	TRBJ2-7	TRBD2	TRBV9	TGTGCCAGCGGCGAGGGGCGGGAGTTCTCCTACGAGCAGTACTTC	CASGEGREFSYEQYF
NA	TRBJ2-7	TRBD2	TRBV18	TGTGCCAGCTCACCATTTACGTCGAGGACTAGTATTACCGAGCAGTACTTC	CASSPFTSRTSITEQYF
NA	TRBJ1-1	NA	TRBV29-1	TGCAGCGTTGAGGGCAGGGGCGGTTCGGCTTTCTTT	CSVEGRGGSAFF
NA	TRBJ2-2	TRBD1	TRBV19	TGTGCCAGCAAGGCAGGGGGTGATTCTCCCGGGGAGCTGTTTTTT	CASKAGGDSPGELFF
NA	TRBJ2-1	NA	TRBV7-6	TGTGCCAGCAGCCCCTCCTCCTACAATGAGCAGTTCTTC	CASSPSSYNEQFF
NA	TRBJ1-4	NA	TRBV10-3	TGTGCCATCAGTGAGCTAAATGAAAAACTGTTTTTT	CAISELNEKLFF
NA	TRBJ2-7	NA	TRBV6-1	TGTGCCAGCAGTGACGCTACGGAGCAGTACTTC	CASSDATEQYF
NA	TRBJ2-7	TRBD1	TRBV5-4	TGTGCCAGCAGCTCCCGGGACAGTCCCTACGAGCAGTACTTC	CASSSRDSPYEQYF
NA	TRBJ2-1	NA	TRBV11-3	TGTGCCAGCAGTCCCGGAGGCAATGAGCAGTTCTTC	CASSPGGNEQFF
once	TRBJ2-4	NA	TRBV15	TGTGCCACCAGCAGAGATCTAGGGTCCGCCAAAAACATTCAGTACTTC	CATSRDLGSAKNIQYF
NA	TRBJ2-5	TRBD2	TRBV12-5	TGTGCTAGCAGTAGCGGGAGGGCCGGAGAGACCCAGTACTTC	CASSSGRAGETQYF
NA	TRBJ2-2	TRBD1	TRBV7-6	TGTGCCAGCAGCTTAGAAGGGACAGCTGCGAACACCGGGGAGCTGTTTTTT	CASSLEGTAANTGELFF
NA	TRBJ1-2	NA	TRBV29-1	TGCAGCGTTGAGGCCGGGGTTTTGGGCTACACCTTC	CSVEAGVLGYTF
NA	TRBJ1-2	NA	TRBV7-9	TGTGCCAGCAGCCCGCGGGAGGAGCGATACTATGGCTACACCTTC	CASSPREERYYGYTF
NA	TRBJ2-7	NA	TRBV9	TGTGCCAGCAGCGTAGACGGGGGAACCTACGAGCAGTACTTC	CASSVDGGTYEQYF
NA	TRBJ2-1	TRBD2	TRBV10-2	TGCGCCAGCAGTCTAGCGGGAGTCTCCTACAATGAGCAGTTCTTC	CASSLAGVSYNEQFF
NA	TRBJ2-3	NA	TRBV6-1	TGTGCCAGCAGTGGGACCGACCACACAGATACGCAGTATTTT	CASSGTDHTDTQYF
NA	TRBJ2-7	NA	TRBV13	TGTGCCAGCAGCTTAAGGGGTCAGGGTTCCTACGAGCAGTACTTC	CASSLRGQGSYEQYF
NA	TRBJ2-7	TRBD2	TRBV10-1	TGCGCCAGCAGTGAGTTTGGAGGGAGGGCCCCCTACGAGCAGTACTTC	CASSEFGGRAPYEQYF
NA	TRBJ2-7	NA	TRBV27	TGTGCCAGCAGTTCAGGACCTCAATCCTACGAGCAGTACTTC	CASSSGPQSYEQYF
NA	TRBJ2-1	TRBD2	TRBV18	TGTGCCAGCAGCCTTCCAGCGGGGGAATCGGATGAGCAGTTCTTC	CASSLPAGESDEQFF
NA	TRBJ1-3	NA	TRBV29-1	TGCAGCGTTGTCTCGGGCAGTGGAAACACCATATATTTT	CSVVSGSGNTIYF
once	TRBJ2-3	TRBD2	TRBV7-8	TGTGCCAGCAGCTTCAGCGGGAGTGTGTCATTATTGTTTGATACGCAGTATTTT	CASSFSGSVSLLFDTQYF
NA	TRBJ2-7	TRBD1	TRBV9	TGTGCCAGCAGCGTGGAATGGGACAGTTCCTACGAGCAGTACTTC	CASSVEWDSSYEQYF
NA	TRBJ2-1	TRBD2	TRBV4-1	TGCGCCAGCAGTTTAGCGGGGAGCGTCGGGGTTGAGCAGTTCTTC	CASSLAGSVGVEQFF
NA	TRBJ1-1	NA	TRBV30	TGTGCCTGGAGCCAGGTGGGAGTGCGTTATGGCGAGCCTGAAGCTTTCTTT	CAWSQVGVRYGEPEAFF
NA	TRBJ2-7	TRBD2	TRBV18	TGTGCCAGCTCACCACCCGCTAGCGGGAGATATATCGAGCAGTACTTC	CASSPPASGRYIEQYF
once	TRBJ2-1	TRBD2	TRBV29-1	TGCAGCGTTGAACTCCCGAGGACTAGCGGGACCCCTGACAATGAGCAGTTCTTC	CSVELPRTSGTPDNEQFF
NA	TRBJ2-1	NA	TRBV19	TGTGCCAGTAGTATCGAGACAACCAGCTCCTACAATGAGCAGTTCTTC	CASSIETTSSYNEQFF
NA	TRBJ2-1	NA	TRBV7-2	TGTGCCAGCAGCTTAGTTGGACAGCCGGGGAATGAGCAGTTCTTC	CASSLVGQPGNEQFF
NA	TRBJ2-7	NA	TRBV27	TGTGCCAGCAGTTTAGGATTAGGGACCTCCTACGAGCAGTACTTC	CASSLGLGTSYEQYF
NA	TRBJ2-2	NA	TRBV2	TGTGCCAATTATAGGGATCCCGGGGAGCTGTTTTTT	CANYRDPGELFF
once	TRBJ2-3	TRBD2	TRBV4-3	TGCGCCAGCAGCCAAGTCCAACTAGCGGAGCACACAGATACGCAGTATTTT	CASSQVQLAEHTDTQYF
once	TRBJ2-5	NA	TRBV10-3	TGTGCCATCAGTGAGGGAAGTCTGGCCGCGGAGACCCAGTACTTC	CAISEGSLAAETQYF
NA	TRBJ2-5	TRBD2	TRBV15	TGTGCCACCAGCAGAATTTTAGCGGGACAAGAGACCCAGTACTTC	CATSRILAGQETQYF
once	TRBJ1-1	NA	TRBV7-6	TGTGCCAGCAGCTTACTGGGGACGGCTGAAGCTTTCTTT	CASSLLGTAEAFF
NA	TRBJ2-3	NA	TRBV9	TGTGCCAGCAGCGTAGGGTGGGGGCCAGATACGCAGTATTTT	CASSVGWGPDTQYF
NA	TRBJ2-7	TRBD1	TRBV27	TGTGCCAGCAGCTACGGGACAGGGGAGTGGAAGCAGTACTTC	CASSYGTGEWKQYF
NA	TRBJ1-1	NA	TRBV6-6	TGTGCCAGCAGTTACTCGACGGAGGCGAACACTGAAGCTTTCTTT	CASSYSTEANTEAFF
NA	TRBJ2-7	TRBD2	TRBV9	TGTGCCAGCAGCCAATACACTAGCGGGAGGGCCTACGAGCAGTACTTC	CASSQYTSGRAYEQYF
NA	TRBJ2-2	TRBD2	TRBV28	TGTGCCAGCAGTTTCGTAGCGGGAGCTAACACCGGGGAGCTGTTTTTT	CASSFVAGANTGELFF
NA	TRBJ1-2	NA	TRBV7-9	TGTGCCAGCAGCCCTCTGTTCAACTATGGCTACACCTTC	CASSPLFNYGYTF
NA	TRBJ2-7	NA	TRBV27	TGTGCCAGCAGCTCTAAGGACAACTCCTACGAGCAGTACTTC	CASSSKDNSYEQYF
NA	TRBJ2-7	TRBD2	TRBV7-6	TGTGCCAGCAGCTTAGCGAGGACTAGCGGTGTCGAGCAGTACTTC	CASSLARTSGVEQYF
NA	TRBJ2-3	TRBD1	TRBV27	TGTGCCAGCAGTTCTCTAAAGACAGGGTTTGTCCCAGATACGCAGTATTTT	CASSSLKTGFVPDTQYF
NA	TRBJ1-2	NA	TRBV6-1	TGTGCCAGCAGTGAAGCGCTTACGGCCCCTAACTATGGCTACACCTTC	CASSEALTAPNYGYTF
NA	TRBJ2-1	TRBD1	TRBV9	TGTGCCAGCGGACCCGTGGGACAGAGCTCCTACAATGAGCAGTTCTTC	CASGPVGQSSYNEQFF
once	TRBJ2-3	NA	TRBV21-1	TGTGCCAGCAGCAGAAAGGGACTAGCGGGAGTGGGAACAGATACGCAGTATTTT	CASSRKGLAGVGTDTQYF
NA	TRBJ1-1	NA	TRBV30	TGTGCCTGGAAGAGCAGGGACTACACTGAAGCTTTCTTT	CAWKSRDYTEAFF
NA	TRBJ2-5	TRBD2	TRBV6-5	TGTGCCAGCAGTCCAAGCGGGAGTTTTGGAGAGACCCAGTACTTC	CASSPSGSFGETQYF
NA	TRBJ2-1	TRBD2	TRBV14	TGTGCCAGCAGCCGCTTCACTAGCGGGTGGAACAATGAGCAGTTCTTC	CASSRFTSGWNNEQFF
NA	TRBJ1-1	NA	TRBV12-5	TGTGCTAGTGGTTTAGAGATGGGCACTGAAGCTTTCTTT	CASGLEMGTEAFF
NA	TRBJ2-5	NA	TRBV9	TGTGCCAGCAGCGGGAGGGGGCTCGTGCAGGAGACCCAGTACTTC	CASSGRGLVQETQYF
NA	TRBJ1-2	NA	TRBV2	TGTGCCAGCAGTGAAGTGGGAGCTAACTATGGCTACACCTTC	CASSEVGANYGYTF
NA	TRBJ2-7	NA	TRBV15	TGTGCCACCGCTGGAGAAATCTACGAGCAGTACTTC	CATAGEIYEQYF
NA	TRBJ2-5	NA	TRBV9	TGTGCCAGCAGCCCCCCCCACGGCCAAGAGACCCAGTACTTC	CASSPPHGQETQYF
NA	TRBJ2-1	TRBD2	TRBV5-5	TGTGCCAGCAGCGGGGCTAGCGGAAACAATGAGCAGTTCTTC	CASSGASGNNEQFF
once	TRBJ2-2	NA	TRBV9	TGTGCCAGCAGCCTGCGGACAGATTACACCGGGGAGCTGTTTTTT	CASSLRTDYTGELFF